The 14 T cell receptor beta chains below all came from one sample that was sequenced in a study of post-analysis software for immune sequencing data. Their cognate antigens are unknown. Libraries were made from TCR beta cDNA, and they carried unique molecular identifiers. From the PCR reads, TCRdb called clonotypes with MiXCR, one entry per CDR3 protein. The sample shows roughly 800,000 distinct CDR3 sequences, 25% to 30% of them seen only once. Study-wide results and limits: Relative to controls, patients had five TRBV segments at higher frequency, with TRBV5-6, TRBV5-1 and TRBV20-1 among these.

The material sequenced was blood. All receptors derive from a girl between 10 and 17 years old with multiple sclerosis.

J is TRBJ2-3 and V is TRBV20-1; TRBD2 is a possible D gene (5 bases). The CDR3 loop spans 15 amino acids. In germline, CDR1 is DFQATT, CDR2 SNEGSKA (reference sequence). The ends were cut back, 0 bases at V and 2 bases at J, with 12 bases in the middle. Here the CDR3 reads CSARDWRTSTDTQYF. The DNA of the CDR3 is TGCAGTGCTAGAGACTGGCGGACTTCCACAGATACGCAGTATTTT.

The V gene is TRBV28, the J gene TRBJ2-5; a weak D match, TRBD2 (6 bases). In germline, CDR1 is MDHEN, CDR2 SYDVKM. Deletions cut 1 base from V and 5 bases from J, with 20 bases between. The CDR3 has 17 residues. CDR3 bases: TGTGCCAGCAGTTTATTTCTGGTAACAGCGAGCGGGGAGACCCAGTACTTC. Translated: CASSLFLVTASGETQYF.

CDR3 sequence: CASSTKTAPIETQYF. The CDR3 DNA follows: TGTGCCAGCTCTACCAAAACAGCACCAATTGAGACCCAGTACTTC. This sequence joins TRBV4-2 and TRBJ2-5; D call uncertain. The V and J ends lost 8 bases and 5 bases respectively, with 21 bases between them. The CDR3 has 15 amino acids. Germline CDR1 is LGHNA and CDR2 is YNFKEQ.

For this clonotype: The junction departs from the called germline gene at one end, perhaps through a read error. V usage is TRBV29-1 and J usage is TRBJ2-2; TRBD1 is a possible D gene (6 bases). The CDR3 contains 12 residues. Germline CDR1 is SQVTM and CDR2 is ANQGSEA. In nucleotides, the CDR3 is TGCAGCGTTGAAGGCAGGGGCCGGCAGCTGTGTTTT. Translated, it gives CSVEGRGRQLCF.

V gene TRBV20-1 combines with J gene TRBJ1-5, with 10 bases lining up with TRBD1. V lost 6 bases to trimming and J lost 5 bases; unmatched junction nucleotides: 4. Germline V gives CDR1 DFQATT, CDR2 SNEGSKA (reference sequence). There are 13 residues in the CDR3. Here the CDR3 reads CSASGTGDQPQHF. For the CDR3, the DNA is TGCAGTGCCAGTGGGACAGGGGATCAGCCCCAGCATTTT.

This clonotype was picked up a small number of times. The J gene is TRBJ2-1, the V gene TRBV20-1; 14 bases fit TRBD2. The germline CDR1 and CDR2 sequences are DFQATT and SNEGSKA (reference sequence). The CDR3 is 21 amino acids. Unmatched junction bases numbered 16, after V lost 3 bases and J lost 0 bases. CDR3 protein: CSARSGLGTSGRSSSYNEQFF. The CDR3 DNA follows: TGCAGTGCTAGGTCCGGCCTGGGGACTAGCGGGAGATCGAGCTCCTACAATGAGCAGTTCTTC.

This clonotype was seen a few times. This chain's CDR3 is CASSPGWGTSTDTQYF. CDR3 DNA sequence: TGTGCCAGCAGCCCCGGATGGGGGACAAGCACAGATACGCAGTATTTT. The chain has TRBV6-5 and TRBJ2-3, with a possible D match to TRBD1 (6 bases). CDR3 length equals 16 residues. Germline-derived CDR1 and CDR2 are MNHEY and SVGAGI. Trimming removed 6 bases at V and 0 bases at J, with 16 bases between.

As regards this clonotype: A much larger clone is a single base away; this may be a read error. This CDR3 is CSAIIYSGANTDTQYF. The CDR3 bases are TGCAGTGCCATTATCTATAGCGGGGCTAACACAGATACGCAGTATTTT. This sequence joins TRBV20-1 and TRBJ2-3; 8 nucleotides line up with TRBD2. V lost 6 bases and J lost 2; bases outside the gene matches: 13. CDR1 DFQATT and CDR2 SNEGSKA come from the germline V gene (reference sequence). This CDR3 region has 16 residues.

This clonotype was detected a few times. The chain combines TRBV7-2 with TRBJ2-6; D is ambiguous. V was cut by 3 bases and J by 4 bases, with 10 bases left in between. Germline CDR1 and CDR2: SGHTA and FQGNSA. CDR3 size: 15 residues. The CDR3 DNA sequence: TGTGCCAGCAGCTTTGAGGTCGCCGGGGCCAACGTCCTGACTTTC. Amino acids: CASSFEVAGANVLTF.

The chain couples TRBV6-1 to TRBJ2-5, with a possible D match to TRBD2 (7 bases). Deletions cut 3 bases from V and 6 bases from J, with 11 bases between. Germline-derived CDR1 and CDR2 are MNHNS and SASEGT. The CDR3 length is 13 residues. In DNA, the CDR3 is TGTGCCAGCAGTGAGGGGGGGCTGAAGACCCAGTACTTC. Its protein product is CASSEGGLKTQYF.

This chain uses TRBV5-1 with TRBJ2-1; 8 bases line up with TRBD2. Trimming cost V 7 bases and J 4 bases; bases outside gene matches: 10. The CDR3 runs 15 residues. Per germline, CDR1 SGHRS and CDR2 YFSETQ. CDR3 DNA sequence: TGCGCCAGCCAGTATACTAGCGGAATATACAATGAGCAGTTCTTC. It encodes CASQYTSGIYNEQFF. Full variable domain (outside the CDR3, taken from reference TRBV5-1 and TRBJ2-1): KAGVTQTPRYLIKTRGQQVTLSCSPISGHRSVSWYQQTPGQGLQFLFEYFSETQRNKGNFPGRFSGRQFSNSRSEMNVSTLELGDSALYLCASQYTSGIYNEQFFGPGTRLTVL.

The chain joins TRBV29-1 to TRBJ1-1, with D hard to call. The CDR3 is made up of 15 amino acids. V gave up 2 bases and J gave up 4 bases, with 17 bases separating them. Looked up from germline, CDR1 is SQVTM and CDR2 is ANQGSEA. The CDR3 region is CSVEYWSAHGTEAFF. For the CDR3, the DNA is TGCAGCGTTGAATATTGGTCGGCGCATGGCACTGAAGCTTTCTTT.

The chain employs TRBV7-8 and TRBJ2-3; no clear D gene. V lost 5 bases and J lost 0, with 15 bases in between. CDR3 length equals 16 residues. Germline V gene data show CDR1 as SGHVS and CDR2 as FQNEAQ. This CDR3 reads CASSIGPRTSTDTQYF. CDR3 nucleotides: TGTGCCAGCAGCATCGGACCCCGAACTAGCACAGATACGCAGTATTTT.

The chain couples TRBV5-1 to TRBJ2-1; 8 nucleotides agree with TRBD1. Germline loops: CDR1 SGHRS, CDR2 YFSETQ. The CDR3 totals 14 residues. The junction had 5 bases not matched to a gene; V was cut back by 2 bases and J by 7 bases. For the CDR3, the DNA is TGCGCCAGCAGCTTAGGGGACAGGAGGAATGAGCAGTTCTTC. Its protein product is CASSLGDRRNEQFF.